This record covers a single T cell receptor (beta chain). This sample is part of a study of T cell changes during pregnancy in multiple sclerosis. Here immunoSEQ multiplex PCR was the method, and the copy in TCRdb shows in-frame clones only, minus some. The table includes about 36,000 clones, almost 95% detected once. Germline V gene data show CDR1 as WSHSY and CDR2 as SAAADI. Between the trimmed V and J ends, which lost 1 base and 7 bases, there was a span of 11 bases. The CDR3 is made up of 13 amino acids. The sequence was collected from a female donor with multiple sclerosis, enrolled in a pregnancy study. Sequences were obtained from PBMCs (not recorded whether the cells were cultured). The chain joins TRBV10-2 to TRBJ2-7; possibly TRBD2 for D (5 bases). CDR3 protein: CASSEYRDNEQYF. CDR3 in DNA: TGCGCCAGCAGTGAGTATCGGGATAATGAGCAGTACTTC.